Shown below are 19 T cell receptor beta chains from a single sample sequenced in a study of Tregs in tolerant kidney transplant recipients. Mixed chimerism was transient after nonmyeloablative marrow transplants from related graft donors. The method was immunoSEQ multiplex PCR; TCRdb's version includes in-frame clones alone and lacks a portion of them. Recorded for this sample: 14,000 or so clones. The specimen was CD8+ T cells from blood (PBMCs), collected 6 months after the transplant. The origin of the receptors is a human patient who received a combined kidney and bone marrow transplant. Some of the T cells might come from the graft donor.

CDR3 sequence reads: CSVTGQGSPYEQYF. The DNA read from the CDR3 is TGCAGCGTGACCGGACAGGGGAGCCCCTACGAG. The J gene is TRBJ2-7, the V gene TRBV29-1, with 9 nucleotides matching TRBD1. The read ends 3 residues shy of where the CDR3 ends; the end is completed using the germline J gene. V gave up 6 bases and J gave up 2 bases; unmatched junction bases: 8. CDR1 SQVTM and CDR2 ANQGSEA come from the germline V gene. There are 14 residues in the CDR3.

As for this clone: The read terminates 3 residues before the CDR3 end, so the remaining end is supplied by the germline J gene. V is TRBV7-6 and J is TRBJ2-2; tentative D call: TRBD2 (6 bases). There are 14 residues in the CDR3. In germline, CDR1 is SGHVS, CDR2 FNYEAQ. The part of the CDR3 DNA that was read is TGTGCCAGCAGCTTAGACGGGGGAAATGAAAAG. Its translation: CASSLDGGNEK. The full CDR3 sequence reads CASSLDGGNEKLFF.

With regard to this clone: The read terminates 3 residues before the CDR3 end, so the remaining end is supplied by the germline J gene. The V gene is TRBV5-1, the J gene TRBJ2-7; D might be TRBD1 (5 bases). CDR3 length: 15 amino acids. CDR1 and CDR2 (germline): SGHRS, YFSETQ. V was clipped by 4 bases and J by 4 bases, with 18 bases between them. This CDR3 is CASSTGHQLSYEQYF. The sequenced CDR3 bases are TGCGCCAGCAGCACCGGACACCAGTTGTCTTACGAG.

Worth noting for this clone: With the read ending 3 residues before the CDR3 end, the germline J gene is used to fill in that end. The chain employs TRBV18 and TRBJ2-3, with TRBD1 identical over 7 bases. Germline loops: CDR1 KGHSH, CDR2 LQKENI. The CDR3 extends over 18 amino acids. V was clipped by 0 bases and J by 0 bases; unmatched bases: 9. The CDR3 reads CASSPPSRTGTSTDTQYF. The DNA read from the CDR3 is TGTGCCAGCTCACCACCTTCAAGGACAGGTACTAGCACAGATACG.

With respect to this clone: The observed sequence ends 3 residues before the CDR3 terminus, with the missing tail filled in from the germline J gene. This chain uses TRBV11-2 with TRBJ2-1; 8 bases line up with TRBD1. Germline trimming cut 3 bases from V and 8 bases from J; bases unmatched to any gene: 6. The CDR3 has 14 residues. Germline loops: CDR1 SGHAT, CDR2 FQNNGV. CDR3 DNA, as far as it was read: TGTGCCAGCAGCTTTGGGACAGGAACCTATGAG. Translating gives CASSFGTGTYE. The whole CDR3 is CASSFGTGTYEQFF.

Comment on this clone: The CDR3 end falls 3 residues outside the read, so it is completed with the germline J gene. In the same sample, other DNA sequences code for this CDR3. The chain is built from TRBV20-1 and TRBJ1-2; 8 bases are a match to TRBD1. Germline-derived CDR1 and CDR2 are DFQATT and SNEGSKA (reference sequence). The CDR3 is 16 amino acids. CDR3 in amino acids: CSARVTGDILFNGYTF. The CDR3 bases that were read are TGCAGTGCTAGAGTGACAGGGGACATCCTATTCAACGGC.

About this clone: Sequencing ends 3 residues short of the CDR3 end; the germline J gene provides the rest. This chain uses TRBV28 with TRBJ2-3; D not resolved. Looked up from germline, CDR1 is MDHEN and CDR2 is SYDVKM. V lost 3 bases and J 3 bases, leaving 10 bases between the germline ends. The CDR3 is made up of 14 amino acids. CDR3 bases read: TGTGCCAGCAGTTTCTTACCGCGGACAGATACG. The encoded protein is CASSFLPRTDT. The entire CDR3 sequence reads CASSFLPRTDTQYF. Full variable domain (remainder filled in from reference TRBV28 and TRBJ2-3): DVKVTQSSRYLVKRTGEKVFLECVQDMDHENMFWYRQDPGLGLRLIYFSYDVKMKEKGDIPEGYSVSREKKERFSLILESASTNQTSMYLCASSFLPRTDTQYFGPGTRLTVL.

To note about this clone: The read ends 3 residues shy of where the CDR3 ends; the end is completed using the germline J gene. This chain connects TRBV29-1 to TRBJ2-7, with D possibly being TRBD1 (6 bases). This CDR3 has 14 amino acids. Germline V lookup: CDR1 SQVTM, CDR2 ANQGSEA. V lost 4 bases and J lost 0, with 13 bases in between. CDR3 sequence reads: CSVGGTSSSYEQYF. The part of the CDR3 DNA that was read is TGCAGCGTTGGAGGGACATCGAGCTCCTACGAG.

A note on this clone: The read falls 3 residues short of the CDR3 end, and the missing part is taken from the germline J gene. The V call is TRBV5-6, the J call TRBJ2-3, with D perhaps matching TRBD2 (6 bases). The germline V gene encodes CDR1 SGHDT and CDR2 YYEEEE. This CDR3 spans 14 amino acids. V was cut by 4 bases and J by 8 bases, with 17 bases left in between. This CDR3 reads CASSAPGTQRTQYF. The sequenced CDR3 bases are TGTGCCAGCAGCGCCCCCGGGACTCAACGTACG.

Note on this clone: The DNA ends 3 residues before the CDR3 does, and the rest of the CDR3 is filled in from the germline J gene. This chain connects TRBV20-1 to TRBJ2-7; TRBD2 matches at 7 bases. CDR1 is DFQATT and CDR2 is SNEGSKA in the germline V gene (reference sequence). Trimming at V came to 0 bases and at J to 1 base, leaving 6 bases not matched to a gene. The CDR3 consists of 15 residues. The sequenced CDR3 bases are TGCAGTGCTAGAGATAGGTCTAGCGGTTCCTACGAG. Translated, it gives CSARDRSSGSYE. The CDR3, in full, reads CSARDRSSGSYEQYF.

A remark on this clone: The CDR3 end lies 3 residues beyond the end of the read and is filled in from the germline J gene. The V gene is TRBV19, the J gene TRBJ1-5; D ambiguous. CDR1 is LNHDA, CDR2 SQIVND, per germline (reference sequence). V gave up 8 bases and J gave up 2 bases, with 13 bases separating them. This CDR3 comprises 14 residues. The CDR3 sequence: CASGYLAGNQPQHF. CDR3 bases read: TGTGCCAGTGGCTACCTGGCGGGCAATCAGCCC.

For this clone: The DNA ends 3 residues before the CDR3 does, and the rest of the CDR3 is filled in from the germline J gene. The J gene is TRBJ1-2, the V gene TRBV19, with TRBD1 matching over 8 bases. CDR1 and CDR2 from the germline V gene are LNHDA and SQIVND (reference sequence). The length of the CDR3 is 13 residues. The CDR3 DNA, read in part, is TGTGCCAGTAGTACTGGGACAGGTAGGGGC. Translated, it gives CASSTGTGRG. The whole CDR3 protein is CASSTGTGRGYTF. The full variable domain, rest sourced from reference TRBV19 and TRBJ1-2, is DGGITQSPKYLFRKEGQNVTLSCEQNLNHDAMYWYRQDPGQGLRLIYYSQIVNDFQKGDIAEGYSVSREKKESFPLTVTSAQKNPTAFYLCASSTGTGRGYTFGSGTRLTVV.

Remarks on this clone: The read gets to within 3 residues of the CDR3 end, and the germline J gene fills in the rest. V is TRBV2 and J is TRBJ1-2; 8 nucleotides agree with TRBD1. This CDR3 region has 13 residues. Germline V CDR1 and CDR2: SNHLY, FYNNEI. The part of the CDR3 DNA that was read is TGTGCCAGCAGCGGACAGGGCCTGGACGAC. Its translation: CASSGQGLDD. The whole CDR3 protein reads CASSGQGLDDYTF. The full variable domain, rest sourced from reference TRBV2 and TRBJ1-2, is EPEVTQTPSHQVTQMGQEVILRCVPISNHLYFYWYRQILGQKVEFLVSFYNNEISEKSEIFDDQFSVERPDGSNFTLKIRSTKLEDSAMYFCASSGQGLDDYTFGSGTRLTVV.

Concerning this clone: An end of the junction does not agree with germline; a read error may underlie this. The read gets to within 3 residues of the CDR3 end, and the germline J gene fills in the rest. This chain connects TRBV4-2 to TRBJ2-6; no firm D call. The CDR3 sequence is 15 residues long. The germline V gene encodes CDR1 LGHNA and CDR2 YNFKEQ. Partial CDR3 DNA: TGCGCCAGCAGCCAAGATCCGGGTAGGGCCAACGTC. It codes for CASSQDPGRANV. From start to end, the CDR3 is CASSQDPGRANVLTF.

In the case of this clone: With the read ending 3 residues before the CDR3 end, the germline J gene is used to fill in that end. The chain employs TRBV7-9 and TRBJ2-1; 7 bases match TRBD1. Germline CDR1 SEHNR, CDR2 FQNEAQ (reference sequence). The CDR3 contains 14 residues. V dropped 6 bases and J dropped 7; count of bases not matched to a gene: 9. CDR3 DNA, as far as it was read: TGTGCCAGCAGATCAACAGGGGTGGGGAATGAG. It is translated as CASRSTGVGNE. The CDR3 reads in full as CASRSTGVGNEQFF.

Of note for this clone: The observed sequence ends 3 residues before the CDR3 terminus, with the missing tail filled in from the germline J gene. The rearrangement uses TRBV13 and TRBJ1-2; tentatively, D is TRBD1 (5 bases). The germline gives CDR1 PRHDT, CDR2 FYEKMQ (reference sequence). CDR3 size: 15 residues. Incomplete CDR3 DNA: TGTGCCAGCAGCACCGGGACTAGCGGGTACAATGAC. Its protein is CASSTGTSGYND. The whole CDR3 reads CASSTGTSGYNDYTF.

Regarding this clone: Read coverage stops 3 residues before the CDR3 terminus; the germline J gene supplies the remainder. The identical CDR3 is also encoded by other nucleotide sequences in the sample. J is TRBJ1-3 and V is TRBV19, with a weak D call TRBD1 (5 bases). The CDR3 totals 15 residues. CDR1 is LNHDA, CDR2 SQIVND, per germline (reference sequence). Trimming took off 5 bases at V and 0 bases at J, with 11 bases between the two ends. The chain's CDR3 is CASSFRQSSGNTIYF. CDR3 DNA, as far as it was read: TGTGCCAGTAGTTTCCGACAGAGCTCTGGAAACACC.

For this clone: The read ends 3 residues early relative to the CDR3; the germline J gene fills the gap. This sequence joins TRBV6-2 or TRBV6-3 and TRBJ2-1; 8 bases agree with TRBD1. The germline gives CDR1 MNHEY, CDR2 SVGEGT. The CDR3 consists of 14 residues. V was pared by 4 bases and J by 9 bases, with 8 bases of the junction left unmatched. The CDR3 protein is CASSFRTGMSEQFF. The part of the CDR3 DNA that was read is TGTGCCAGCAGTTTTAGGACAGGGATGAGTGAG.

Points on this clone: The read stops 3 residues short of the end of the CDR3; the missing end is completed from the germline J gene. The chain couples TRBV7-8 to TRBJ2-7, with 9 bases fitting TRBD1. Germline V gene sequence: CDR1 SGHVS, CDR2 FQNEAQ. V shed 5 bases, J shed 0 bases, and the junction held 5 bases outside the gene matches. CDR3 size: 15 residues. The DNA read from the CDR3 is TGTGCCAGCAGCGCTACAGGGGGCATCTCCTACGAG. As protein: CASSATGGISYE. The full CDR3 is CASSATGGISYEQYF.